The clone carrying this T cell receptor beta chain was counted only a few times. The data were taken from a study of blood T cell repertoires in COVID-19. In the study overall: There were acute and convalescent COVID-19 samples, and they came from the United States, Italy and Spain. Sample material is recorded as cDNA or gDNA derived from T cells, B-cell-depleted T cells, or PBMCs.

In the original analysis: For nucleated cells, counts were estimated from reference gene primer amplification. TCRdb's table, derived via immunoSEQ multiplex PCR, lists solely in-frame clones and lacks some. The DNA gave D and trimming, while V, J and clone size come from that table. The top ten hold approximately 52% of the sample, which has 60,000 to 65,000 clones, about 70% seen once. CDR1 and CDR2 from the germline V gene are SGHVS and FQNEAQ. The CDR3 has 15 residues. Germline trimming cut 5 bases from V and 9 bases from J; bases unmatched to any gene: 11. The receptor's source is an elderly woman with acute or convalescent COVID-19. The sample consisted of peripheral blood. V usage is TRBV7-8 and J usage is TRBJ1-5; 9 nucleotides line up with TRBD1. CDR3 residues: CASSPGQGPRGPQHF. The DNA of the CDR3 is TGTGCCAGCAGCCCAGGACAGGGGCCCCGAGGGCCCCAGCATTTT.